These 29 T cell receptor beta chains originate from one sample sequenced in a study of blood T cell repertoires in COVID-19. Here immunoSEQ multiplex PCR was the method, and the copy in TCRdb shows in-frame clones only, minus some. The sample yields 200,000 to 300,000 clones, more than 75% seen once. The specimen sequenced was PBMCs or T cells enriched from blood (not recorded which). The source of these receptors is a woman in her thirties or forties with acute COVID-19.

V usage is TRBV19 and J usage is TRBJ1-1, with D perhaps matching TRBD1 (6 bases). The germline V gene has CDR1 LNHDA and CDR2 SQIVND (reference sequence). This CDR3 region has 14 residues. The V end was cut by 4 bases, the J end by 2 bases, with 11 bases between. CDR3 nucleotides: TGTGCCAGTAGTACGAGGACAGTAAACACTGAAGCTTTCTTT. As protein: CASSTRTVNTEAFF. Combining the CDR3 with reference TRBV19 and TRBJ1-1 gives the whole variable domain DGGITQSPKYLFRKEGQNVTLSCEQNLNHDAMYWYRQDPGQGLRLIYYSQIVNDFQKGDIAEGYSVSREKKESFPLTVTSAQKNPTAFYLCASSTRTVNTEAFFGQGTRLTVV.

The chain carries TRBV25-1 and TRBJ2-1, with 9 bases lining up with TRBD2. The length of the CDR3 is 16 residues. Germline trimming cut 0 bases from V and 3 bases from J; bases unmatched to any gene: 3. Germline loops: CDR1 MGHDK, CDR2 SYGVNS. In nucleotides, the CDR3 is TGTGCCAGCAGTGAATATGGGACTAGCATCTACAATGAGCAGTTCTTC. It yields the protein CASSEYGTSIYNEQFF.

The V and J genes are TRBV19 and TRBJ1-4; D not resolved. The V end lost 5 bases, the J end lost 5 bases, and 15 bases lay between the germline ends. This CDR3 is 15 amino acids long. The germline gives CDR1 LNHDA, CDR2 SQIVND (reference sequence). The CDR3, as DNA: TGTGCCAGTAGTCCCCGTGACTTTTCGAATGAAAAACTGTTTTTT. As protein: CASSPRDFSNEKLFF.

This clone was observed a single time. The chain recombines TRBV24-1 with TRBJ2-7; D call uncertain. The CDR3 is 13 residues long. CDR1 is KGHDR and CDR2 is SFDVKD in the germline V gene. The ends were cut back, 2 bases at V and 5 bases at J, with 9 bases in the middle. The CDR3 sequence is CATSDSLVDEQYF. The CDR3 coding sequence is TGTGCCACCAGTGATTCTTTAGTGGACGAGCAGTACTTC.

This rearrangement joins TRBV20-1 to TRBJ2-7; D is uncertain. The CDR3 totals 11 residues. The germline V gene encodes CDR1 DFQATT and CDR2 SNEGSKA (reference sequence). V lost 7 bases, J lost 0 bases, and 7 bases lay in between. CDR3 amino acids: CSVAGSYEQYF. The CDR3 DNA reads TGCAGTGTTGCCGGCTCCTACGAGCAGTACTTC.

CDR3 DNA: TGTGCCAGCAGTAGGGACTCAATCTCTGGAAACACCATATATTTT. Amino acids: CASSRDSISGNTIYF. The chain uses TRBV6-5 and TRBJ1-3, with D maybe TRBD1 (5 bases). The V end was cut by 5 bases, the J end by 0 bases, with 11 bases between. The CDR3 is made up of 15 amino acids. Germline V gene sequence: CDR1 MNHEY, CDR2 SVGAGI.

The CDR3 nucleotides are TGTGCCAGCAGTCCCGTGGGGAGGGGACTAGCCAAAAACATTCAGTACTTC. It specifies CASSPVGRGLAKNIQYF. The chain is built from TRBV25-1 and TRBJ2-4; the match to TRBD2 covers 7 bases. Looked up from germline, CDR1 is MGHDK and CDR2 is SYGVNS. The CDR3 extends over 17 amino acids. After removal of 5 bases from V and 0 bases from J, the junction contained 10 bases not matched to a gene. Based on the CDR3 plus reference TRBV25-1 and TRBJ2-4, the full variable domain is EADIYQTPRYLVIGTGKKITLECSQTMGHDKMYWYQQDPGMELHLIHYSYGVNSTEKGDLSSESTVSRIRTEHFPLTLESARPSHTSQYLCASSPVGRGLAKNIQYFGAGTRLSVL.

The chain recombines TRBV11-2 with TRBJ1-2, with 9 bases lining up with TRBD1. Germline values: CDR1 SGHAT, CDR2 FQNNGV. This CDR3 has 15 residues. V shed 1 base, J shed 2 bases, and the junction held 2 bases outside the gene matches. The CDR3 is CASSLGQGVNYGYTF. In DNA form, the CDR3 reads TGTGCCAGCAGCTTAGGACAGGGGGTAAACTATGGCTACACCTTC.

The chain joins TRBV5-1 to TRBJ2-1; 11 bases are shared with TRBD2. Germline V lookup: CDR1 SGHRS, CDR2 YFSETQ. With V trimmed by 4 bases and J by 10 bases, 7 bases remained unmatched. The CDR3 has 14 amino acids. This CDR3 reads CASSVGLAESEQFF. Here the CDR3 DNA reads TGCGCCAGCAGCGTGGGACTAGCGGAGTCGGAGCAGTTCTTC.

The chain uses TRBV7-2 and TRBJ1-1; D remains unclear. The CDR3 is 13 amino acids. Trimming cost V 4 bases and J 1 base, with 7 bases left between them. Germline V lookup: CDR1 SGHTA, CDR2 FQGNSA. The CDR3 region is CASSSLWNTEAFF. In DNA form, the CDR3 reads TGTGCCAGCAGCTCCTTATGGAACACTGAAGCTTTCTTT. Looking up the rest from reference TRBV7-2 and TRBJ1-1 gives the full variable domain: GAGVSQSPSNKVTEKGKDVELRCDPISGHTALYWYRQSLGQGLEFLIYFQGNSAPDKSGLPSDRFSAERTGGSVSTLTIQRTQQEDSAVYLCASSSLWNTEAFFGQGTRLTVV.

Points on this clone: The identical CDR3 is also encoded by other nucleotide sequences in the sample. The rearrangement joins TRBV7-9 to TRBJ2-7; D unclear. Germline CDR1 reads SEHNR; CDR2 reads FQNEAQ (reference sequence). The V and J ends lost 2 bases and 3 bases respectively, with 5 bases between them. CDR3 length: 12 residues. CDR3 DNA: TGTGCCAGCAGCTTATCTAGCTACGAGCAGTACTTC. This encodes CASSLSSYEQYF.

This clone is a singleton in its sample. The V and J genes are TRBV10-2 and TRBJ2-3, with 13 bases that match TRBD2. The germline V gene encodes CDR1 WSHSY and CDR2 SAAADI. J lost 0 bases, V lost 5 bases, and 17 bases had no gene match. The CDR3 length is 21 residues. The CDR3, as DNA: TGCGCCAGCAGTTTTACCAGAGGACTAGCGGGAGATATCGCTAGCACAGATACGCAGTATTTT. Its protein product is CASSFTRGLAGDIASTDTQYF.

The chain links TRBV5-1 to TRBJ2-1; a weak D match, TRBD1 (6 bases). The CDR3 runs to 15 residues. Germline CDR1 and CDR2: SGHRS and YFSETQ. V lost 3 bases, J lost 10 bases, and 20 bases lay in between. The CDR3 loop is CASSSKGDRRPEQFF. Here the CDR3 DNA reads TGCGCCAGCAGCTCAAAAGGTGACAGGAGGCCGGAGCAGTTCTTC.

V usage is TRBV24-1 and J usage is TRBJ2-2; 9 bases map to TRBD2. The J segment lost 4 bases and the V segment lost 4 bases, leaving 6 bases of the junction unmatched. CDR3 length: 16 amino acids. The V gene's germline CDR1 is KGHDR and CDR2 SFDVKD. The CDR3 here is CATSEVLAGGTGELFF. Written as DNA, the CDR3 is TGTGCCACCAGTGAAGTACTAGCGGGTGGCACCGGGGAGCTGTTTTTT.

In DNA form, the CDR3 reads TGTGCCAGCACCCGGGACAGCGGGAATTCACCCCTCCACTTT. Its protein product is CASTRDSGNSPLHF. The chain couples TRBV7-9 to TRBJ1-6; 7 bases are shared with TRBD1. J was trimmed by 7 bases and V by 7 bases; bases with no gene match: 7. CDR1 is SEHNR, CDR2 FQNEAQ, per germline (reference sequence). The CDR3 loop spans 14 amino acids.

This chain connects TRBV24-1 to TRBJ2-1, with 12 nucleotides matching TRBD2. The CDR3 sequence is 15 residues long. Germline assignment: CDR1 KGHDR and CDR2 SFDVKD. J lost 7 bases, V lost 4 bases, and 4 bases had no gene match. The DNA of the CDR3 is TGTGCCACCAGTGAAAGACTAGCGGGAGTTAATGAGCAGTTCTTC. This sequence encodes CATSERLAGVNEQFF.

Remarks on this clone: At one boundary the junction diverges from the germline segment, which might be a read error. This same CDR3 is encoded by further DNA sequences in the sample. The chain joins TRBV6-1 to TRBJ1-2; D may be TRBD1 (5 bases). CDR1 and CDR2 from the germline V gene are MNHNS and SASEGT. The CDR3 extends over 14 amino acids. CDR3 region: CASSEAGGDYGYTF. The CDR3 nucleotides read TGTGCCAGCAGTGAGGCCGGGGGAGACTATGGCTACACCTTT.

The gene calls are TRBV30 and TRBJ1-6; TRBD1 aligns across 9 bases. This CDR3 region has 16 residues. Looked up from germline, CDR1 is GTSNPN and CDR2 is SVGIG (reference sequence). V was pared by 3 bases and J by 4 bases, with 7 bases of the junction left unmatched. Written as DNA, the CDR3 is TGTGCCTGGAGCGATACCGGGACAGGGTATAATTCACCCCTCCACTTT. This codes for CAWSDTGTGYNSPLHF.

The chain combines TRBV7-3 with TRBJ2-2, with D perhaps matching TRBD2 (6 bases). This CDR3 region has 15 residues. Trimming stripped 5 bases from V and 4 bases from J, with 14 bases between. The germline gives CDR1 SGHTA, CDR2 FQGTGA. CDR3 in amino acids: CASSPGGRGTGELFF. DNA for the CDR3: TGTGCCAGCAGCCCAGGAGGGAGAGGCACCGGGGAGCTGTTTTTT.

The CDR3 protein is CASSQQQGIGTEAFF. The CDR3 DNA reads as TGTGCCAGCTCACAACAACAGGGAATCGGCACTGAAGCTTTCTTT. The genes are TRBV18 and TRBJ1-1; maybe TRBD1 (6 bases). In germline, CDR1 is KGHSH, CDR2 LQKENI. Trimming left V 4 bases short and J 4 bases short, with 16 bases between. The CDR3 totals 15 residues.

The rearrangement joins TRBV6-5 to TRBJ1-1; TRBD1 is a possible D gene (5 bases). The CDR3 runs 14 residues. Trimming left V 2 bases short and J 1 base short, with 8 bases between. The germline gives CDR1 MNHEY, CDR2 SVGAGI. The CDR3 protein is CASSYATGNTEAFF. The CDR3 DNA reads TGTGCCAGCAGTTACGCAACAGGGAACACTGAAGCTTTCTTT.

This clone was picked up a small number of times. J is TRBJ2-7 and V is TRBV19, with TRBD1 matching 8 bases. The length of the CDR3 is 13 residues. In germline, CDR1 is LNHDA, CDR2 SQIVND (reference sequence). Germline trimming cut 6 bases from V and 1 base from J; bases unmatched to any gene: 2. The chain's CDR3 is CASSYRGSYEQYF. The CDR3 bases are TGTGCCAGTAGCTACAGGGGGTCCTACGAGCAGTACTTC.

This chain connects TRBV13 to TRBJ1-2; D gene uncertain. Trimming pared 3 bases from V and 8 bases from J, leaving 16 bases between. Germline CDR1 reads PRHDT; CDR2 reads FYEKMQ (reference sequence). The CDR3 has 14 amino acids. CDR3 coding DNA: TGTGCCAGCAGCTTCGAAACAGCGGTGGGAGGCTACACCTTC. This sequence encodes CASSFETAVGGYTF.

The J gene is TRBJ2-1, the V gene TRBV28; D possibly corresponds to TRBD2 (6 bases). This CDR3 is built from 15 residues. Trimming took 5 bases from V and 2 from J, leaving 13 bases between them. Germline CDR1 reads MDHEN; CDR2 reads SYDVKM. CDR3 loop: CASSPPGLTYNEQFF. DNA for the CDR3: TGTGCCAGCAGTCCCCCGGGACTTACCTACAATGAGCAGTTCTTC.

V usage is TRBV7-8 and J usage is TRBJ1-5, with D tentatively TRBD1 (6 bases). This CDR3 spans 16 amino acids. Trimming cost V 1 base and J 0 bases, with 10 bases left between them. The germline V gene has CDR1 SGHVS and CDR2 FQNEAQ. The CDR3 loop reads CASSLGTGTSNQPQHF. The CDR3 nucleotides are TGTGCCAGCAGCTTAGGTACAGGGACTAGCAATCAGCCCCAGCATTTT.

The chain couples TRBV25-1 to TRBJ2-1; TRBD2 matches 8 bases. This CDR3 has 12 residues. Germline V gene lookup returns CDR1 MGHDK and CDR2 SYGVNS. V lost 4 bases to trimming and J lost 9 bases; unmatched junction nucleotides: 2. The CDR3 protein is CASSGGGSEQFF. CDR3 in DNA: TGTGCCAGCAGTGGCGGGGGGAGTGAGCAGTTCTTC.

This CDR3 is CASSTPGQGLYEQYF. CDR3 DNA: TGTGCCAGCAGTACGCCGGGACAGGGCCTATACGAGCAGTACTTC. The rearrangement links TRBV6-2 or TRBV6-3 to TRBJ2-7; 9 positions agree with TRBD1. V lost 5 bases, J lost 4 bases, and 9 bases stayed unmatched. The CDR3 has 15 amino acids. Germline values: CDR1 MNHEY, CDR2 SVGEGT.

This clone was recorded a few times. The rearrangement joins TRBV5-4 to TRBJ2-3; D gene ambiguous. The CDR3 is made up of 13 amino acids. V was cut by 3 bases and J by 4 bases, with 9 bases left in between. Germline CDR1 is SGHNT and CDR2 is YYREEE (reference sequence). Here the CDR3 DNA reads TGTGCCAGCAGCTCTGGCCCCGCAGATACGCAGTATTTT. As protein: CASSSGPADTQYF. Supplemented by reference TRBV5-4 and TRBJ2-3, the full variable domain reads ETGVTQSPTHLIKTRGQQVTLRCSSQSGHNTVSWYQQALGQGPQFIFQYYREEENGRGNFPPRFSGLQFPNYSSELNVNALELDDSALYLCASSSGPADTQYFGPGTRLTVL.

The rearrangement links TRBV19 to TRBJ2-1; the match to TRBD2 covers 8 bases. Trimming took 6 bases from V and 3 from J; bases not matched to a gene: 7. CDR1 and CDR2 from the germline V gene are LNHDA and SQIVND (reference sequence). The CDR3 sequence is 15 residues long. The CDR3 loop is CASSALAEHYNEQFF. The CDR3 bases are TGTGCCAGTAGCGCACTAGCGGAGCACTACAATGAGCAGTTCTTC.